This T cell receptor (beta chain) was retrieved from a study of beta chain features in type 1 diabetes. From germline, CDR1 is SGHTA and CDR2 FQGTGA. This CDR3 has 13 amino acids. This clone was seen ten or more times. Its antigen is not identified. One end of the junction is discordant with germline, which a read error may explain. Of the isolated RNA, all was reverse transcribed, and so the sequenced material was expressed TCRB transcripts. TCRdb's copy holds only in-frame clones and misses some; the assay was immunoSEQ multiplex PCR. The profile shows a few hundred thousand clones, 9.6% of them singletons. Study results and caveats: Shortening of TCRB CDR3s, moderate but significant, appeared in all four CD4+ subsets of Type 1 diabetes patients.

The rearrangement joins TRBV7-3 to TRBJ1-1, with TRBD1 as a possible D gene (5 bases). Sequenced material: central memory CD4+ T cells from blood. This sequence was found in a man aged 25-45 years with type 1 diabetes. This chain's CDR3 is CASSLTGQTEAFF. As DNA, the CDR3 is TGTGCCAGCAGCCTAACGGGGCAAACTGAAGCTTTCTTT.